This T cell receptor (beta chain) was identified during a study of blood T cell repertoires in COVID-19 (dated by TCRdb to the early 2020s). Concerning the study at large: Collaborator samples came from the United States, Italy and Spain and covered acute and convalescent phases of COVID-19. The material from the prospective study consisted of cDNA or gDNA derived from T cells, B-cell-depleted T cells, or PBMCs. Subjects who had been exposed to COVID-19, were actively infected with it, or had recovered from it provided the deeply sampled blood TCRbeta repertoires that made up the dataset. The repertoires were released in a freely available public database intended as a resource for research on the immune response to SARS-CoV-2. The samples were drawn from the first 160 participants of the ongoing ImmuneRACE study and from over a thousand subjects provided by 6 global collaborators. Sample metadata almost always included a de-identified subject ID, COVID-19 status, age in years and sex. Where available, HLA class I and class II types were obtained from metadata supplied by the sample provider rather than from assay-based typing. Study-wide conclusions, independent of this receptor: How much clinical and demographic metadata was included differed by source and by participant, and the metadata was provided uncurated.

A second Seattle source provided samples from volunteer blood donors who had recovered from COVID-19. Each collaborating institution followed its own protocols to collect whole blood in K2EDTA tubes. For TCRbeta analysis, collaborators shipped samples in one of three forms: frozen whole blood, isolated PBMCs, or DNA extracted from either of those sample types. Details on this clone: The clone's antigen remains unknown. No base qualities exist here, and no much larger clone lies one base off it.

The immunoSEQ Assay, a bias-controlled multiplex PCR, was used to amplify TCRbeta CDR3 regions from genomic DNA. As for the original processing: The number of nucleated cells in each sample was estimated from the amplification of reference gene primers within the assay. To quantify the absolute abundance of each unique TCRbeta CDR3 rearrangement, sequence reads were collapsed and filtered. For each sample, productive Simpson clonality was calculated by taking the square root of Simpson's diversity index across productive rearrangements. Drawn from immuneACCESS, this table holds only the in-frame rearrangements with V and J called that TCRdb kept. Clones are partly lost; checked studies trace under half to an unresolved V gene and leave the rest unexplained. That table supplies the V and J calls and clone size; D and trimming were determined from the DNA. The sample contains some 120,000 clones, approximately 84% of them found a single time. 15% to 20% of the sample goes to the ten largest clones.

Counted from cysteine to phenylalanine, this CDR3 has 15 amino acids. The entry retains the CDR3 DNA only, 45 bases that are in frame from base 1. V lost 8 bases and J lost 4 bases, and the count of bases not matched to a germline gene is 10. CDR1 and CDR2 (MNHEY, SVGAGI) derive from the germline V gene. The sequencing input was peripheral blood. The TCR comes from a woman between 50 and 59 years old who had recovered from COVID-19. This chain joins TRBV6-5 to TRBJ2-2, with 7 bases in between that match TRBD1. The CDR3 sequence is CASEGAPEGTGELFF. In nucleotide form, the sequence is TGTGCCAGCGAGGGGGCCCCCGAAGGCACCGGGGAGCTGTTTTTT.